A selection of T cell receptor beta chains follows, all from one sample in a study of PD-L1 blockade in urothelial cancer. Sequenced by immunoSEQ multiplex PCR; TCRdb stores in-frame clones only, minus some. The table lists around 110,000 clones, more than 85% of them singletons. Sequencing was performed on PBMCs, taken around atezolizumab (anti-PD-L1) treatment. Source of these receptors: a man in his sixties with urothelial cancer. CDR3s include the opening cysteine and the closing phenylalanine or tryptophan.

TRBV5-1	TRBJ2-7	CASSLTVSSYEQYF
TRBV5-1	TRBJ2-7	CASSVGTSDSYEQYF
TRBV9	TRBJ1-1	CASSASLNTEAFF
TRBV30	TRBJ2-2	CAWKQEVGTGELFF
TRBV7-9	TRBJ1-2	CASSFLTGPRHF
TRBV2	TRBJ2-3	CASNRAGAFTDTQYF
TRBV5-1	TRBJ2-1	CASSFGTSGNNEQFF
TRBV7-2	TRBJ2-5	CASSLGGAQETQYF
TRBV7-2	TRBJ2-6	CASRLRGDGANVLTF
TRBV5-1	TRBJ2-1	CASSSGRTSFFNEQFF
TRBV5-4	TRBJ2-5	CASSLGGTVQETQYF
TRBV19	TRBJ2-2	CASTPLGGPGELFF
TRBV29-1	TRBJ2-1	CSVLWTSGSGSYNEQFF
TRBV9	TRBJ2-1	CASSVATSSNEQFF
TRBV5-1	TRBJ2-7	CASSKGLPRATYEQYF
TRBV28	TRBJ2-3	CASSTPGKGADTQYF
TRBV27	TRBJ1-6	CASSLVQGPSPLHF
TRBV4-3	TRBJ2-3	CASSQDVNRGTDTQYF
TRBV10-3	TRBJ2-5	CAIRGETGSETQYF
TRBV7-6	TRBJ2-5	CASSTGLGETQYF
TRBV6-5	TRBJ2-5	CAAAAVQETQYF
TRBV5-8	TRBJ2-3	CASSQGGLKTDTQYF
TRBV11-2	TRBJ2-2	CASSFPSGGATGELFF
TRBV2	TRBJ2-4	CASSGTGQNIQYF
TRBV6-5	TRBJ2-3	CASGTGTRTDTQYF
TRBV18	TRBJ1-1	CASSPTAIGANTEAFF
TRBV7-2	TRBJ2-1	CASSLQGTSGVYNEQFF
TRBV5-4	TRBJ1-5	CASSSDRGDSQPQHF
TRBV7-6	TRBJ2-5	CASSFDRAQYF
TRBV4-1	TRBJ2-1	CASSQGREGEQFF
TRBV19	TRBJ1-4	CASSVSGFSSQKLFF
TRBV19	TRBJ2-7	CASSRGRDTAYEQYF
TRBV5-6	TRBJ2-7	CASSLSLPREQYF
TRBV7-3	TRBJ2-1	CASSLKAGWANEQFF
TRBV4-2	TRBJ1-4	CASSQDAKGGNEKLFF
TRBV6-5	TRBJ1-6	CASSSPSREGSPLHF
TRBV5-1	TRBJ1-3	CASSTGRSSGNTIYF
TRBV6-5	TRBJ1-1	CASSSRLDRKAFF
TRBV4-1	TRBJ1-1	CASRSKGTDYYEAFF
TRBV9	TRBJ2-1	CASSGGAGNNEQFF
TRBV19	TRBJ2-2	CASRPGGVTGELFF
TRBV6-1	TRBJ2-7	CASSESAQYF
TRBV4-1	TRBJ2-7	CASSQAPGQFYEQYF
TRBV29-1	TRBJ2-5	CSVTGIQETQYF
TRBV30	TRBJ2-3	CAWSASGTFLYTDTQYF
TRBV28	TRBJ1-5	CASSLKPGGGNQPQHF
TRBV27	TRBJ2-1	CASSLPASGGGGGHEQFF
TRBV19	TRBJ1-3	CASSIDLAPSGNTIYF
TRBV5-1	TRBJ2-3	CASSPGLAGGLYTDTQYF
TRBV15	TRBJ2-5	CATSRDFQGTNPQETQYF
TRBV5-1	TRBJ2-1	CASSGGLAEEQFF
TRBV19	TRBJ1-5	CASSIQGGNSNQPQHF
TRBV5-6	TRBJ2-7	CASSSTGTSRSKGSYEQYF
TRBV30	TRBJ2-7	CAWSPGAPEQYF
TRBV6-6	TRBJ2-2	CASSITTNTGELFF
TRBV5-1	TRBJ2-5	CASSLDGQGRETQYF
TRBV7-8	TRBJ1-4	CASSLQPGRSEKLFF
TRBV4-2	TRBJ2-3	CASSLSGGGAGDTQYF
TRBV10-3	TRBJ2-5	CAISAQGARETQYF
TRBV5-6	TRBJ2-5	CASSLRTSGRRETQYF